This T cell receptor (beta chain) comes out of a study of T cell responses to AZD1222 COVID-19 vaccine. Study-level points and caveats: Nearly half of spike-specific TCRs reportedly target unmutated variant regions.

About this clone: The antigen is not known.

The CDR3 is made up of 16 amino acids. The germline V and J ends were trimmed by 6 bases and 9 bases, with 21 bases remaining between them. Per the germline V gene, CDR1 is MNHEY and CDR2 is SMNVEV (reference sequence). This table comes from immunoSEQ multiplex PCR, and its TCRdb copy is limited to in-frame clones, with some not included. Among roughly 180,000 clones, 85% to 95% were seen once, and the ten largest hold 1.5% to 2%. Whether given at about 4 or about 12 weeks, second doses were pooled. The rearrangement links TRBV27 to TRBJ1-6; tentatively, D is TRBD1 (6 bases). The TCR originated in an adult who received the AZD1222 COVID-19 vaccine. Specimen: peripheral blood, collected 28 days after the second AZD1222 dose. CDR3 sequence (DNA): TGTGCCAGCAGCCCGGAGGGCAGGGGAATTAGTTCACCCCTCCACTTT. Residues: CASSPEGRGISSPLHF.